These 6 T cell receptor beta chains originate from one sample sequenced in a study of cytomegalovirus exposure and HLA in healthy donors. Some clones are missing from TCRdb's copy, which holds only in-frame ones; the method was immunoSEQ multiplex PCR. The sample consists of 50,000 to 80,000 clones, roughly 90% of them appearing once. The material sequenced was PBMCs. These receptors were collected from a woman between 18 and 29 years old in good health and CMV-seronegative.

The chain uses TRBV19 and TRBJ1-4; 9 bases map to TRBD1. CDR1 and CDR2 from the germline V gene are LNHDA and SQIVND (reference sequence). After removal of 5 bases from V and 5 bases from J, the junction contained 15 bases not matched to a gene. The CDR3 contains 18 residues. The CDR3 sequence is CASSRRDRVVLPNEKLFF. The CDR3 coding sequence is TGTGCCAGTAGTCGCCGGGACAGGGTGGTTCTACCCAATGAAAAACTGTTTTTT.

J is TRBJ2-1 and V is TRBV7-2; 8 nucleotides match TRBD2. The CDR3 is made up of 16 amino acids. The V gene's germline CDR1 is SGHTA and CDR2 FQGNSA. Trimming took 1 base from V and 4 from J; bases not matched to a gene: 6. Here the CDR3 reads CASSLGAGLGYNEQFF. In nucleotides, the CDR3 is TGTGCCAGCAGCTTAGGGGCGGGACTAGGTTACAATGAGCAGTTCTTC. Using reference TRBV7-2 and TRBJ2-1 for the parts outside the CDR3, the full variable domain is GAGVSQSPSNKVTEKGKDVELRCDPISGHTALYWYRQSLGQGLEFLIYFQGNSAPDKSGLPSDRFSAERTGGSVSTLTIQRTQQEDSAVYLCASSLGAGLGYNEQFFGPGTRLTVL.

The chain is built from TRBV28 and TRBJ1-5; D gene unclear. V dropped 1 base and J dropped 5 bases, with 9 bases sitting between them. Germline values: CDR1 MDHEN, CDR2 SYDVKM. CDR3 length equals 14 residues. The CDR3 nucleotides read TGTGCCAGCAGTTTATTCGGGGTTGATCAGCCCCAGCATTTT. It codes for CASSLFGVDQPQHF.

The genes are TRBV19 and TRBJ1-1; D is possibly TRBD1 (6 bases). This CDR3 is 16 amino acids long. Germline CDR1 reads LNHDA; CDR2 reads SQIVND (reference sequence). Trimming removed 2 bases from V and 1 base from J, with 14 bases in between. The CDR3 protein is CASSILSGGENTEAFF. In DNA form, the CDR3 reads TGTGCCAGTAGTATATTGTCGGGGGGCGAGAACACTGAAGCTTTCTTT.

This clone was seen more than once but under ten times. This sequence joins TRBV18 and TRBJ2-7; weak D call: TRBD2 (5 bases). From germline, CDR1 is KGHSH and CDR2 LQKENI. The CDR3 runs to 13 residues. Trimming removed 2 bases at V and 5 bases at J, with 10 bases between. Here the CDR3 DNA reads TGTGCCAGCTCACCAGGGAGCCGGGACGAGCAGTACTTC. Protein product: CASSPGSRDEQYF.

This clone was detected once. This chain joins TRBV6-1 and TRBJ2-1, with D possibly matching TRBD2 (6 bases). In germline, CDR1 is MNHNS, CDR2 SASEGT. Trimming took 4 bases from V and 3 from J, leaving 16 bases between them. The CDR3 contains 16 residues. The CDR3 loop reads CASSGVGGSHYNEQFF. In nucleotides, the CDR3 is TGTGCCAGCAGTGGGGTTGGAGGGAGCCACTACAATGAGCAGTTCTTC.